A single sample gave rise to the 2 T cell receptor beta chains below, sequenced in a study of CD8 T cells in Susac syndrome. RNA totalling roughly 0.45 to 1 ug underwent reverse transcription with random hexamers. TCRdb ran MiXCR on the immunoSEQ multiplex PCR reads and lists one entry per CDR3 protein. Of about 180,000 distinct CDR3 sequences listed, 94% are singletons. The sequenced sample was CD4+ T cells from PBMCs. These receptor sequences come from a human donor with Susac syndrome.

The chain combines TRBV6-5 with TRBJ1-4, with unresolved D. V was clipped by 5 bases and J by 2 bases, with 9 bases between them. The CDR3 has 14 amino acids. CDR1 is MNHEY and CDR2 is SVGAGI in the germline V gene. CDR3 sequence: CASSQRTTNEKLFF. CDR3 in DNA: TGTGCCAGCAGTCAAAGGACGACTAATGAAAAACTGTTTTTT.

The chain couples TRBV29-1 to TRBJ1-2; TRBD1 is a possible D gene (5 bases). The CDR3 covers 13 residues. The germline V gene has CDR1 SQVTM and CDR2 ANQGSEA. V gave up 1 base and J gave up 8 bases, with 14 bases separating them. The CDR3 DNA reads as TGCAGCGTTGAAGTATCGGGGGGTGGCGGCTACACCTTC. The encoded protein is CSVEVSGGGGYTF. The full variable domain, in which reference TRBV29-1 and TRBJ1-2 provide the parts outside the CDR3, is SAVISQKPSRDICQRGTSLTIQCQVDSQVTMMFWYRQQPGQSLTLIATANQGSEATYESGFVIDKFPISRPNLTFSTLTVSNMSPEDSSIYLCSVEVSGGGGYTFGSGTRLTVV.